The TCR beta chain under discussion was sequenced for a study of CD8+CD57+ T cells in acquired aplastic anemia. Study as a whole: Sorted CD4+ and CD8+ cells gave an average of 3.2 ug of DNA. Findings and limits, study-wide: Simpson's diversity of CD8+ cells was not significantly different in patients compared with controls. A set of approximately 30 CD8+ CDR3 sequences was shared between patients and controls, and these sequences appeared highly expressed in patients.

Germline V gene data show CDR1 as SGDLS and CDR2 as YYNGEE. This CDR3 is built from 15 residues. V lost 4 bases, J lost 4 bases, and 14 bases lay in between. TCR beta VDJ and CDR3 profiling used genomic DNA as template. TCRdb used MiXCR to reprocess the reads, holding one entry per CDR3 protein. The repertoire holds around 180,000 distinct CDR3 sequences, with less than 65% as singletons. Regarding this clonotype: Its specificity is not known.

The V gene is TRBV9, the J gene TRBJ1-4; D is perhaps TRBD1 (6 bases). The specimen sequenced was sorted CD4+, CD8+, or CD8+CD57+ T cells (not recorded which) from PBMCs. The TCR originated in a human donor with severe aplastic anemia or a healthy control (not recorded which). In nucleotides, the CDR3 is TGTGCCAGCAGCTCCCTGGACAGCCTTAATGAAAAACTGTTTTTT. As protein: CASSSLDSLNEKLFF.